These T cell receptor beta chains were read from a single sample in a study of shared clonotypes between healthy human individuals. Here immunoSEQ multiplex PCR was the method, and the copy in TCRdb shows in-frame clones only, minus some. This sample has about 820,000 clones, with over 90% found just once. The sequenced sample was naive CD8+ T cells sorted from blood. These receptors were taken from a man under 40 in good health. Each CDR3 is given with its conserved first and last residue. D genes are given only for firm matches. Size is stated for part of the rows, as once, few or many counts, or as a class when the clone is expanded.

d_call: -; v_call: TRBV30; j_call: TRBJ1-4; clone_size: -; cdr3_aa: CAWSEGVSNEKLFF; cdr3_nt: TGTGCCTGGAGCGAGGGTGTTAGTAATGAAAAACTGTTTTTT
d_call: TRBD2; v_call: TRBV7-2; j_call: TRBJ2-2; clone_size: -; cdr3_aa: CASSLGASGSFDAGELFF; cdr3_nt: TGTGCCAGCAGCTTAGGGGCTAGCGGGAGCTTCGATGCCGGGGAGCTGTTTTTT
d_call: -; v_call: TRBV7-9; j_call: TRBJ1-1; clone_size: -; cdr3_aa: CASSWGGNTEAFF; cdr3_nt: TGTGCCAGCAGCTGGGGGGGGAACACTGAAGCTTTCTTT
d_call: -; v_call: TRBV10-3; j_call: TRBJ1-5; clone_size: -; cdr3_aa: CATLDPYSNQPQHF; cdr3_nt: TGTGCCACCTTAGACCCCTATAGCAATCAGCCCCAGCATTTT
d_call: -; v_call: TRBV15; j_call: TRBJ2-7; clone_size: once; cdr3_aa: CATSRDGNYDYEQYF; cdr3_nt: TGTGCCACCAGCAGAGATGGAAACTATGACTACGAGCAGTACTTC
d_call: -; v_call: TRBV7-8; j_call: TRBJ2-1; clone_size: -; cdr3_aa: CASSSGLAPAEEQFF; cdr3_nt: TGTGCCAGCAGCAGCGGGCTAGCGCCCGCGGAGGAGCAGTTCTTC
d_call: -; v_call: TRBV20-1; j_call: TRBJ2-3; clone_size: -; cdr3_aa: CSAPRVDTQYF; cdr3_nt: TGCAGTGCCCCCCGCGTAGATACGCAGTATTTT
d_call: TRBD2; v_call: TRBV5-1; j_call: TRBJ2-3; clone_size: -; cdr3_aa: CASTDGRREEADTQYF; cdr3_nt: TGCGCCAGCACGGATGGGAGGCGGGAGGAGGCAGATACGCAGTATTTT
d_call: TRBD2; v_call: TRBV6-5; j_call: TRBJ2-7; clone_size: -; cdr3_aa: CATSLAGGDEQYF; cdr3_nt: TGTGCCACCAGCTTGGCGGGGGGCGACGAGCAGTACTTC
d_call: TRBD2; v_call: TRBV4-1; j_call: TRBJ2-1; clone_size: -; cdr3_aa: CARLAGGPQKYNEQFF; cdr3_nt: TGCGCCAGATTAGCGGGAGGCCCACAGAAATACAATGAGCAGTTCTTC
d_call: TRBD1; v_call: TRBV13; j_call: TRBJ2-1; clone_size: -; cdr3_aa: CASSLGAGQGSYNEQFF; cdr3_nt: TGTGCCAGCAGCTTAGGAGCGGGACAGGGCTCCTACAATGAGCAGTTCTTC
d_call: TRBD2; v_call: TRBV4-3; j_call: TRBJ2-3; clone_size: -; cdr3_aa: CASSQYDSGRAPDTQYF; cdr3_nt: TGCGCCAGCAGCCAGTACGATAGCGGGAGGGCCCCAGATACGCAGTATTTT
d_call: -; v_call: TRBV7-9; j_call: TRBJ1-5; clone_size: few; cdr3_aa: CASSDGPSRPQHF; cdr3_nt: TGTGCCAGCAGCGACGGGCCCTCTCGGCCCCAGCATTTT
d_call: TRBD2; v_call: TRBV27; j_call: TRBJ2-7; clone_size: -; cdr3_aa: CASSPATSGSSEQYF; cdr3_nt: TGTGCCAGCAGCCCCGCGACTAGCGGGAGTAGCGAGCAGTACTTC
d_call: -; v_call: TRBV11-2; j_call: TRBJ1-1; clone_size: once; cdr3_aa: CASSLTTEAFF; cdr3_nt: TGTGCCAGCAGCTTGACCACTGAAGCTTTCTTT
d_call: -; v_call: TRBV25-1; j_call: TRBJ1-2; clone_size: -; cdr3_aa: CASKDSDGNYGYTF; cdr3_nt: TGTGCCAGCAAGGACTCGGACGGAAACTATGGCTACACCTTC
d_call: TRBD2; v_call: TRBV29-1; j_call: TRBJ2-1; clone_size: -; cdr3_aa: CSVGRAGDYNEQFF; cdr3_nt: TGCAGCGTGGGCAGGGCGGGAGACTACAATGAGCAGTTCTTC